This T cell receptor beta chain came from a study of shared clonotypes between healthy human individuals. In regard to this clone: The antigen is unknown.

The CDR3 sequence is 15 residues long. Trimming removed 3 bases at V and 7 bases at J, with 16 bases between. The germline V gene encodes CDR1 SGHDN and CDR2 FVKESK. This table comes from immunoSEQ multiplex PCR, and its TCRdb copy is limited to in-frame clones, with some not included. The sample holds some 2.1 million clones, over 85% seen once. The naive CD8 fraction comprised CD45RO-negative cells positively selected for CCR7 and excluded terminally differentiated effector memory CD45RA+ cells. Study-level findings and limits: Larger estimated richness was generally seen in naive subsets than in memory subsets.

Source material: naive CD8+ T cells sorted from blood. This clonotype originated in a man aged 18 to 30 in good health. The V call is TRBV14, the J call TRBJ2-1; D may match TRBD1 or TRBD2 (5 bases each). CDR3 in amino acids: CASSQGPMLTNEQFF. CDR3 DNA: TGTGCCAGCAGCCAGGGACCGATGTTAACAAATGAGCAGTTCTTC.